This T cell receptor (beta chain) was retrieved from a study of regulatory T cells in long-lasting Graves disease. Trimming cost V 1 base and J 6 bases, with 9 bases left between them. CDR1 and CDR2 (germline): LGHDT, YNNKEL (reference sequence). There are 13 residues in the CDR3. This clonotype has at least ten counts. Its antigen is currently unknown. The time point: newly diagnosed GD, antithyroid drugs for less than 3 months. PBMCs provided the RNA from which the TCR library was made. Patient provenance is recorded as an endocrinology department in Xi'an, China. According to the study, TCR beta libraries were built with iRepertoire HTBI primers and CDR3-region Arm-PCR. TCRdb re-called the multiplex PCR reads with MiXCR, one entry per CDR3 protein. Among around 470,000 distinct CDR3 sequences listed, less than 15% were seen once. Study-wide points: More public clonotypes were shared by persistent patients (around 2,500) than by new patients (roughly 910).

These same records also appear under a second study, on T cells in Graves' hyperthyroidism and ophthalmopathy. That work adds: Exclusion of patients followed from uncontrolled infection, other autoimmune disease, pregnancy or lactation. Carried out on the TCR CDR3, a first-round RT-PCR used the HTBI primer set.

The material was peripheral blood mononuclear cells (PBMCs), obtained at new diagnosis, from a patient treated with antithyroid drugs. This sequence was found in a woman in her fifties or sixties with Graves disease. The chain combines TRBV3-1 with TRBJ1-1; D not certain. The CDR3 sequence is CASSQGYRPEAFF. The CDR3 region has the DNA TGTGCCAGCAGCCAAGGGTACAGACCTGAAGCTTTCTTT.